The clone carrying this T cell receptor (beta chain) ranks as large. This sample was taken from a study of T cell repertoires in aging, cancer and after chemotherapy. Rearranged V-D-J TRB sequences were amplified with a mixed TRB-A/B primer pool. TCRdb ran MiXCR on the multiplex PCR reads and lists one entry per CDR3 protein. This table has roughly 1,200 distinct CDR3 sequences, around a quarter appearing once. Amplification of TCR beta used genomic DNA extracted from peripheral blood. CDR3 length: 15 amino acids. With 5 bases clipped from V and 3 bases from J, the junction kept 6 bases outside the gene matches. Germline CDR1 SGHNT, CDR2 YENEEA.

The specimen sequenced was blood. The gene calls are TRBV11-3 and TRBJ2-4; TRBD2 agrees at 8 bases. This sequence was found in a human donor with a blood cancer. Written as DNA, the CDR3 is TGTGCCAGCAGCCAGCGGGAGTACGACAAAAACATTCAGTACTTC. This gives the protein CASSQREYDKNIQYF.